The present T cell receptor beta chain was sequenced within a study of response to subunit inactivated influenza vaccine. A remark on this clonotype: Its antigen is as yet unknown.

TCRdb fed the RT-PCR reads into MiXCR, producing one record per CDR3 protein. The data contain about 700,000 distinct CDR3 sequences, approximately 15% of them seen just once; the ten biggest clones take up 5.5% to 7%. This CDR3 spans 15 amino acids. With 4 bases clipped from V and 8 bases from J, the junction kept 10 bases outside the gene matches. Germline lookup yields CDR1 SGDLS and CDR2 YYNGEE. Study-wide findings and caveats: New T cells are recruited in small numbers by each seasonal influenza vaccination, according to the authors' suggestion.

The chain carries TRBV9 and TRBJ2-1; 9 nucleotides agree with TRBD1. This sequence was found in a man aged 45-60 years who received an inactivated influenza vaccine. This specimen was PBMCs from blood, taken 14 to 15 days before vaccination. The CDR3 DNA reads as TGTGCCAGCAGCCCCCGGGACAGGGAGTGGCATGAGCAGTTCTTC. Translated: CASSPRDREWHEQFF.